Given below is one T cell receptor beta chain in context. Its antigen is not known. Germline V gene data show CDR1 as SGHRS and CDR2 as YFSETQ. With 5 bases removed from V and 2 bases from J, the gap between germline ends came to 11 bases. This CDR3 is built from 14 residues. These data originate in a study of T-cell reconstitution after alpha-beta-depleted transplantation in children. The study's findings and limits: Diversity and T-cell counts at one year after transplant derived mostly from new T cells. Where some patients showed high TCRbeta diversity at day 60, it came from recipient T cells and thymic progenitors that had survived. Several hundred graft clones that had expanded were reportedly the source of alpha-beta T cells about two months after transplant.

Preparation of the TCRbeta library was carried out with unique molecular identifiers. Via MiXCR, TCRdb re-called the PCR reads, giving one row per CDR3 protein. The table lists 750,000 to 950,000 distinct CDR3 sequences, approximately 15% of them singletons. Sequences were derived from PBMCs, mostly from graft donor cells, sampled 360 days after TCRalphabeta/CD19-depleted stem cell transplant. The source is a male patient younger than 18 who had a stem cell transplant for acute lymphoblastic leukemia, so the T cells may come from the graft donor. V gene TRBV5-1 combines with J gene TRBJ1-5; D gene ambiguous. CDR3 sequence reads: CASSTNGGNQPQHF. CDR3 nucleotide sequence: TGCGCCAGCAGTACGAACGGAGGCAATCAGCCCCAGCATTTT. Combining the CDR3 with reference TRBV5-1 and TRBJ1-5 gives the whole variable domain KAGVTQTPRYLIKTRGQQVTLSCSPISGHRSVSWYQQTPGQGLQFLFEYFSETQRNKGNFPGRFSGRQFSNSRSEMNVSTLELGDSALYLCASSTNGGNQPQHFGDGTRLSIL.